The sequence of this T cell receptor beta chain was determined in a study of graft-versus-host responses after intestinal transplantation. Study-wide background: Anti-thymocyte globulin was used for induction in all recipients, who then took tacrolimus and steroids for approximately 3 years. Overall study findings and caveats: Early post-transplant declines in HvG were associated with peak levels of circulating GvH clones. Recipient-marrow GvH clones were detected, some having first appeared in ileum or blood.

As for this clone: No antigen is known for it.

Germline loops: CDR1 MDHEN, CDR2 SYDVKM. The ends lost 5 bases at V and 7 bases at J; junction bases unmatched: 11. The CDR3 loop spans 18 amino acids. Repertoires were generated with immunoSEQ multiplex PCR, while TCRdb's copy carries only in-frame clones and drops some. The sample holds approximately 90,000 clones, just over 90% seen once. The specimen was unstimulated CD8+ T cells sorted from spleen or lymph node cells, collected before intestinal transplant. The chain is built from TRBV28 and TRBJ2-1; 16 nucleotides align to TRBD2. The receptor was derived from a human donor who received an intestinal transplant. The CDR3 is CASSPAGTSGRAGNEQFF. CDR3 DNA sequence: TGTGCCAGCAGTCCCGCCGGGACTAGCGGGAGGGCGGGGAATGAGCAGTTCTTC.